This entry describes one T cell receptor beta chain. The antigen remains undetermined. Germline loops: CDR1 SGHTA, CDR2 FQGTGA. The CDR3 totals 15 residues. V was trimmed by 4 bases and J by 5 bases, leaving 17 bases between them. The data were obtained in a study of blood T cells in healthy people across ages. Study-level results: Per million T cells, the diversity of TCR beta decreased roughly linearly as age advanced. There were more naive CD4+ cells and higher diversity in long-lived donors than in aged donors.

The authors ran a second PCR of roughly 6 to 12 cycles using a sample-barcoded 5' primer and a J-beta primer mix. At least 2.5 million CDR3-containing paired-end reads were obtained per sample. MiXCR was run by TCRdb on the 5' RACE reads, yielding one entry per CDR3 protein. The sample has about 1.8 million distinct CDR3 sequences; less than 50% are singletons. The clonotype comes from a woman aged 40-49 years in good health. This chain connects TRBV7-3 to TRBJ2-5; D possibly corresponds to TRBD2 (5 bases). Sequenced: blood. In nucleotides, the CDR3 is TGTGCCAGCAGCTCCTCCGCGGAGAGGGCCGAGACCCAGTACTTC. The encoded protein is CASSSSAERAETQYF.